This T cell receptor (beta chain) was recorded in a study of control samples from healthy donors and cancer patients. CDR1 and CDR2 from the germline V gene are LNHDA and SQIVND (reference sequence). J was trimmed by 10 bases and V by 5 bases; bases with no gene match: 13. CDR3 size: 16 residues. Assay: immunoSEQ multiplex PCR; the TCRdb copy retains only in-frame clones and omits some. Among some 120,000 clones listed, roughly 90% were seen once. Source material: blood. The sequence derives from a man aged 18 to 30 in good health. The J gene is TRBJ2-2, the V gene TRBV19; 10 bases fit TRBD2. The CDR3 region is CASSVILAGVREELFF. The CDR3 coding sequence is TGTGCCAGTAGTGTCATTCTAGCGGGAGTGAGGGAGGAGCTGTTTTTT.